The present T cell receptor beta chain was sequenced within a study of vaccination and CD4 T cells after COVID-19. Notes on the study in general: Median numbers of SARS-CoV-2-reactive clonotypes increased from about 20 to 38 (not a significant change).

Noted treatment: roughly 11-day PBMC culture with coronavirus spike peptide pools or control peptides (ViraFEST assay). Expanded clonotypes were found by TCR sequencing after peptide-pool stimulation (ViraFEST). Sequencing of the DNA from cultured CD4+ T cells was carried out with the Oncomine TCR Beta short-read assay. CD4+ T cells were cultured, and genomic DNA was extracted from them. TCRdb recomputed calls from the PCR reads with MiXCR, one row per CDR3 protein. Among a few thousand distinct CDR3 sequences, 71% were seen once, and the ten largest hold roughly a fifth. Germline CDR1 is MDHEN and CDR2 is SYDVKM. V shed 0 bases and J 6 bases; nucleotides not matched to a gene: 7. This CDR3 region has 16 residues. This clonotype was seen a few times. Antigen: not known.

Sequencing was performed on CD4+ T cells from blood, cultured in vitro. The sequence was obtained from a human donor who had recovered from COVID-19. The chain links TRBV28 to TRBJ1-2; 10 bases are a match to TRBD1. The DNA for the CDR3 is TGTGCCAGCAGTTTATGGCTTACCGGACAGGGGGATGGCTACACCTTC. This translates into CASSLWLTGQGDGYTF.